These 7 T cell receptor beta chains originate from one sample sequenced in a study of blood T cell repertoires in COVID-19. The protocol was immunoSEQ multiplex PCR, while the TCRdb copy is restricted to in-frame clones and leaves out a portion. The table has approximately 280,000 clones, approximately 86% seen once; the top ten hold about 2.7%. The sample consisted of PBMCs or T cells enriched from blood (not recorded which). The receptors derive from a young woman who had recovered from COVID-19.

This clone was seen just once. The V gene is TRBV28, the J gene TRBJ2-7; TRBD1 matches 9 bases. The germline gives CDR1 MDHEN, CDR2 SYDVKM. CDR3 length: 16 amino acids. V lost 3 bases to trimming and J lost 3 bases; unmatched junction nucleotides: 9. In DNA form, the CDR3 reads TGTGCCAGCAGTTTCCCAAGGACAGGGGCCGTCTACGAGCAGTACTTC. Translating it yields CASSFPRTGAVYEQYF.

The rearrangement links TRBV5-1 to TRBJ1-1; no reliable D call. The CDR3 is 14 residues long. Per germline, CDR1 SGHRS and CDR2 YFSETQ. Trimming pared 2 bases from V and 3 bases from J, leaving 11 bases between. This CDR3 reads CASSLGSGYTEAFF. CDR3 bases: TGCGCCAGCAGCTTAGGGTCGGGATACACTGAAGCTTTCTTT.

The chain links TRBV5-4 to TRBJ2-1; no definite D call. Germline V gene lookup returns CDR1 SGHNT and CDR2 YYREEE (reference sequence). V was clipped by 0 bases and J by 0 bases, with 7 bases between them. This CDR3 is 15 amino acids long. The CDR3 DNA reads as TGTGCCAGCAGCTTGGAAGCAACCTCCTACAATGAGCAGTTCTTC. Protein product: CASSLEATSYNEQFF.

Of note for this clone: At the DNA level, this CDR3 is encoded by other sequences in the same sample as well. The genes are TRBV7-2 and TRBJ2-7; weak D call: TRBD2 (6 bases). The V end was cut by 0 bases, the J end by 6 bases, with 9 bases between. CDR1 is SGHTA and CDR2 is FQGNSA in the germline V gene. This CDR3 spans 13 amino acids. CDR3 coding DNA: TGTGCCAGCAGCTTAGCGGGGGGTGTCGAGCAGTACTTC. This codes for CASSLAGGVEQYF.

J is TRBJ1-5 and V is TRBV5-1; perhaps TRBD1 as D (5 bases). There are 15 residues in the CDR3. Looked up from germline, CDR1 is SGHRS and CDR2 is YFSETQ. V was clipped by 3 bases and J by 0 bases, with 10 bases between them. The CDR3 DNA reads TGCGCCAGCAGCTACGACAGTTTTAGCAATCAGCCCCAGCATTTT. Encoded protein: CASSYDSFSNQPQHF.

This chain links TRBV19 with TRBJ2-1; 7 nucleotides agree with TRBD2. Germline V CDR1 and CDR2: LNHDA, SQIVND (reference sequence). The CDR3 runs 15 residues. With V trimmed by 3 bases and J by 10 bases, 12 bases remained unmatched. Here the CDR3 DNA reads TGTGCCAGTAGTATCAGGAGCGGGAACCCCGGGGAGCAGTTCTTC. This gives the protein CASSIRSGNPGEQFF.

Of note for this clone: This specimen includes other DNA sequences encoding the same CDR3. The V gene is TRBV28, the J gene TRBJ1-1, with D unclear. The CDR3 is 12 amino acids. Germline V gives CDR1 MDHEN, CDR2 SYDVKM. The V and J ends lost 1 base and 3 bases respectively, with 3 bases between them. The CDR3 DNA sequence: TGTGCCAGCAGTTTATCTGACACTGAAGCTTTCTTT. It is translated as CASSLSDTEAFF.